The T cell receptor (beta chain) described here comes from a study of shared T cell receptors in the human thymus. With 0 bases removed from V and 3 bases from J, the gap between germline ends came to 12 bases. The CDR3 contains 15 residues. Germline V gene lookup returns CDR1 LGHNA and CDR2 YSLEER. The method was immunoSEQ multiplex PCR; TCRdb's version includes in-frame clones alone and lacks a portion of them. Here the sample spans about 660,000 clones, approximately 90% being singletons. These same data were also listed under a study on human thymus T cells. That source reports: Donors consisted of healthy Finnish infants (having corrective surgery for congenital heart defects). Thymic repertoires from unrelated individuals overlapped highly, related research reported.

This TCR derives from a boy younger than two with a congenital heart defect. The material sequenced was thymocytes. This chain connects TRBV4-3 to TRBJ2-7; the D gene is possibly TRBD1 (5 bases). CDR3 sequence (DNA): TGCGCCAGCAGCCAAGATGGGGCACCAGACTACGAGCAGTACTTC. It is translated as CASSQDGAPDYEQYF.